This TCR beta chain comes out of a study of Ad26.COV2.S vaccination and SARS-CoV-2 variants. As for the study in general: A COV1001 Ad26.COV2.S trial-arm participant provided the sample.

Indicated treatment: around 19 received Ad26.COV2.S at low or high dose, single or two shots; about 5 received placebo; per-sample allocation not given. After the first vaccine or placebo injection, samples were drawn on day 63. Boston provided a donor who was an adult aged 18-55 years. Sequenced by immunoSEQ multiplex PCR; TCRdb stores in-frame clones only, minus some. The sample records 250,000 or so clones, about 83% being singletons. The receptor was isolated from a person between 18 and 65 years old who received the Ad26.COV2.S COVID-19 vaccine or a placebo. The input for sequencing was peripheral blood, taken in a trial of Ad26.COV2.S vaccine versus placebo.

The CDR3 region has the DNA TGTGCCAGTAGTATAGATGCGGGGGGCCTTCAAGAGACCCAGTACTTC. Amino acid sequence: CASSIDAGGLQETQYF. This chain connects TRBV19 to TRBJ2-5; 8 bases match TRBD2. The CDR3 has 16 amino acids. Germline V gene data show CDR1 as LNHDA and CDR2 as SQIVND (reference sequence). V shed 0 bases and J 2 bases; nucleotides not matched to a gene: 5.